This T cell receptor (beta chain) comes out of a study of T-cell reconstitution after alpha-beta-depleted transplantation in children. Study-wide findings and caveats: Where alpha-beta T cells came from about two months after transplant was reportedly several hundred expanded graft clones. Once a year had passed after transplant, T-cell counts and diversity came mostly from newly produced T cells. Surviving recipient T cells and thymic progenitors underlay high day-60 TCRbeta diversity in some patients.

This clonotype was recorded at least ten times. What it recognizes is unknown. The junction had 7 bases not matched to a gene; V was cut back by 7 bases and J by 6 bases. The germline V gene has CDR1 SQVTM and CDR2 ANQGSEA. The CDR3 spans 13 residues. Unique molecular identifiers were incorporated during preparation of the TCRbeta library. TCRdb called the PCR reads again in MiXCR, with one record for every CDR3 protein. The sample has around 180,000 distinct CDR3 sequences, 8.5% to 14% seen once. This clonotype originated in a boy younger than 10 with acute myeloid leukemia, due to receive a stem cell transplant. Specimen: PBMCs, collected before TCRalphabeta/CD19-depleted stem cell transplant. V and J are TRBV29-1 and TRBJ2-1; 9 bases agree with TRBD1. The CDR3 bases are TGCAGCGGGGGGACAGGGTTCCCCAATGAGCAGTTCTTC. It translates to CSGGTGFPNEQFF.